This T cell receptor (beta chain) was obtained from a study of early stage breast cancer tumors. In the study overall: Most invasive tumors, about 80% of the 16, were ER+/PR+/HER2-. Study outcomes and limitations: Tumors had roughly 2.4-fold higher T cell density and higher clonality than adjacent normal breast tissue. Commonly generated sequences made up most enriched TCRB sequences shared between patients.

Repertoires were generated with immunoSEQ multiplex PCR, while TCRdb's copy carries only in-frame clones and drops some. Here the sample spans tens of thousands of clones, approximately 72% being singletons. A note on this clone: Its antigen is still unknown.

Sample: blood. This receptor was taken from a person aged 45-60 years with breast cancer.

The CDR3: CAISESGGDVDTQYF. The CDR3 DNA reads as TGTGCCATCAGTGAGTCGGGCGGGGACGTAGATACGCAGTATTTT. V and J are TRBV10-3 and TRBJ2-3, with a possible D match to TRBD2 (6 bases). The CDR3 spans 15 residues. V dropped 0 bases and J dropped 5 bases, with 12 bases sitting between them. Germline CDR1 and CDR2: ENHRY and SYGVKD.